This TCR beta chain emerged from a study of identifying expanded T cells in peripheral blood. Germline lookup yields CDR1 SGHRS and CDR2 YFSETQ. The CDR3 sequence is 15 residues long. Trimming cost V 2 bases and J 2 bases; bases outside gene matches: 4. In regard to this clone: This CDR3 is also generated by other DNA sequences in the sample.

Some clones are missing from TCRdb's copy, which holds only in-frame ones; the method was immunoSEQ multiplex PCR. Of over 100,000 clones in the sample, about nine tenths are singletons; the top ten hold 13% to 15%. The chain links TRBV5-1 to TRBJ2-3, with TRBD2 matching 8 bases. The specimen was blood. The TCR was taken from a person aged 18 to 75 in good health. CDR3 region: CASSFTGRATDTQYF. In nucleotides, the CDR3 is TGCGCCAGCAGCTTTACCGGGAGGGCCACAGATACGCAGTATTTT.